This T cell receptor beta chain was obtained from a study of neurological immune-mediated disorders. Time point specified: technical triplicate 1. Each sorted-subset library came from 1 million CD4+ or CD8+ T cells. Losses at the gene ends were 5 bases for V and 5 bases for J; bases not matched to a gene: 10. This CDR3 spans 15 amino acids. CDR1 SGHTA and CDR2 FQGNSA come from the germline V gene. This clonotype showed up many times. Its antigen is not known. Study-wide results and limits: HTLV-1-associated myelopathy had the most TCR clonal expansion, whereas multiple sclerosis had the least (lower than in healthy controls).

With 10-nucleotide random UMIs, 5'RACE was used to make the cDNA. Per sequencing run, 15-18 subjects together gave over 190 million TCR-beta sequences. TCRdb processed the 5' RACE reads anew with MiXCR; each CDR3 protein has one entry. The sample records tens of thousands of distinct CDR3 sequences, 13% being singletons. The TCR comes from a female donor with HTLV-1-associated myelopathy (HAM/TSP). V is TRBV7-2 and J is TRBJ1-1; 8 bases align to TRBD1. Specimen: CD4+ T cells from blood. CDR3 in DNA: TGTGCCAGCAGCCCGGCTCGGACAGGGCGGACTGAAGCTTTCTTT. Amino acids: CASSPARTGRTEAFF. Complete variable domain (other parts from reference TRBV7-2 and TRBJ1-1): GAGVSQSPSNKVTEKGKDVELRCDPISGHTALYWYRQSLGQGLEFLIYFQGNSAPDKSGLPSDRFSAERTGGSVSTLTIQRTQQEDSAVYLCASSPARTGRTEAFFGQGTRLTVV.